This T cell receptor (beta chain) originates from a study of control samples from healthy donors and cancer patients (dated by TCRdb to 2020 to 2021). Library creation used the immunoSEQ multiplex PCR assay. As stored in TCRdb, this immuneACCESS dataset retains in-frame rearrangements with V and J assigned. A fraction of the clones does not appear; measured against another copy, unresolved V genes explain less than half of the discrepancy, and the remainder lacks a known reason. Counted in this sample were 130,000 or so clones; 92% of them appeared once. The leading ten clones occupy roughly 2.1% of the sample. Points on this clone: Its antigen has not been determined. The record has no base qualities; no much larger clone is one base away.

In the germline V gene, CDR1 corresponds to MNHEY and CDR2 to SVGAGI. The CDR3 runs 13 residues from the cysteine to the phenylalanine. Just the 39-base CDR3 DNA is kept, in frame starting at base 1. V drops 2 bases and J drops 3 bases, leaving 7 bases in between. The clonotype comes from a woman aged 50 to 65 in good health. Input material: blood. The V gene is TRBV6-5 and the J gene is TRBJ1-2, with no reliable assignment of the D segment. The CDR3 protein is CASSYEKDYGYTF. At the DNA level, the sequence is TGTGCCAGCAGTTACGAAAAGGACTATGGCTACACCTTC.